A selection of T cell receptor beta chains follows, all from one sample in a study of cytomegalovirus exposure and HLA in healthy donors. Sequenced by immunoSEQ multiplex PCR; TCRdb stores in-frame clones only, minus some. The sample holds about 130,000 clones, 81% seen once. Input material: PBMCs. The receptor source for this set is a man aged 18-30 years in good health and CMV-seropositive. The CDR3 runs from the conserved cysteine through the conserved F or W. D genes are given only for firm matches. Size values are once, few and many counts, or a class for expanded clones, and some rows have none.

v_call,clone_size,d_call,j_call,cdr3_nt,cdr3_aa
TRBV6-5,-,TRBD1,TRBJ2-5,TGTGCCAGCGCTGAGTTGACAGGGGTTGGTGAGACCCAGTACTTC,CASAELTGVGETQYF
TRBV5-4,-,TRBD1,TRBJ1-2,TGTGCCAGCAGCTCCATGGACAGGGTAGCGAAATTAAAGGGCTACACCTTC,CASSSMDRVAKLKGYTF
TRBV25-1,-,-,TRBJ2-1,TGTGCCAGCAGTGTACAGGGCTTCCGGAGGTACAATGAGCAGTTCTTC,CASSVQGFRRYNEQFF
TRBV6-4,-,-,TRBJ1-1,TGTGCCAGCAGTGACGGCGGTGAAGCTTTCTTT,CASSDGGEAFF
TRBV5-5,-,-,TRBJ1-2,TGTGCCAGCAGCTTCGCGCCTCTTGTTAACTATGGCTACACCTTC,CASSFAPLVNYGYTF
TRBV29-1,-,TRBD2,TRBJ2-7,TGCAGCGTTAACCTCGCGGGGGGCGCATCCTACGAGCAGTACTTC,CSVNLAGGASYEQYF
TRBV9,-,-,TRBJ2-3,TGTGCCAGCAGCGTAGGACAGACCTACACAGATACGCAGTATTTT,CASSVGQTYTDTQYF
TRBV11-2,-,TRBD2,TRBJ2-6,TGTGCCAGCAGCTTTGTGCGGGGGGCGCCTGGGGCCAACGTCCTGACTTTC,CASSFVRGAPGANVLTF
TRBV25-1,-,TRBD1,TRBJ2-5,TGTGCCAGCAGCCTAGGACAGGGTGGGGAGACCCAGTACTTC,CASSLGQGGETQYF
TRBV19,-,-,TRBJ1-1,TGTGCCAGTAGTATGTCGGGAGGCACTGAAGCTTTCTTT,CASSMSGGTEAFF
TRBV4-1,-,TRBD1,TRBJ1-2,TGCGCCAGCAGCCAAGTCTTCGGCCGGGACAGGGGATTTCATGGCTACACCTTC,CASSQVFGRDRGFHGYTF
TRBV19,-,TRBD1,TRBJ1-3,TGTGCCAGTAGTCAGGACAGGGGCGGAAACACCATATATTTT,CASSQDRGGNTIYF
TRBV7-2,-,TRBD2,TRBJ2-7,TGTGCCAGCAGCTTGCTAGCGGGGGGGCCCTACGAGCAGTACTTC,CASSLLAGGPYEQYF
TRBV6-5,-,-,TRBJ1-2,TGTGCCAGCAGACTTTACAGGGAAGATGGCTACACCTTC,CASRLYREDGYTF
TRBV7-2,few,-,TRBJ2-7,TGTGCCAGCAGTAAGAAGTTTCAATTTATAGAGAGCTCCTACGAGCAGTACTTC,CASSKKFQFIESSYEQYF
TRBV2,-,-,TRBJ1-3,TGTGCCAGCAGTGTTATTGGAAACACCATATATTTT,CASSVIGNTIYF
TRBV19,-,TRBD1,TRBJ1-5,TGTGCCAGTAGTCCGGGTACAGGGGAGGTTTATCAGCCCCAGCATTTT,CASSPGTGEVYQPQHF
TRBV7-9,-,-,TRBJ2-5,TGTGCCAGCAGCTTAGCGGGCACCAAAGAGACCCAGTACTTC,CASSLAGTKETQYF
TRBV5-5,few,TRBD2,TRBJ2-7,TGTGCCAGCAGCCGGACTAGCGGGGGCTACGAGCAGTACTTC,CASSRTSGGYEQYF
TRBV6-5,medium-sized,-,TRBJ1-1,TGTGCCAGCAGTCAGATTACAGGGCCAGCTTTCTTT,CASSQITGPAFF
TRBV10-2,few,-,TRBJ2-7,TGCGCCAGCAGTGTGTCCACTGAGACCTACGAGCAGTACTTC,CASSVSTETYEQYF
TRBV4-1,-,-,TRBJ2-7,TGCGCCAGCAGCGTGGTAACTTTCTCCTACGAGCAGTACTTC,CASSVVTFSYEQYF
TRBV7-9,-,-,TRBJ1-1,TGTGCCAGCAGCTTAGGCCCCGAGGAAGCTTTCTTT,CASSLGPEEAFF
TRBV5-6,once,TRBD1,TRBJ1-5,TGTGCCAGCAGCTTAGGGGGCCCCATCCTTCGTAGCAATCAGCCCCAGCATTTT,CASSLGGPILRSNQPQHF
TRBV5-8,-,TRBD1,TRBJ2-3,TGTGCCAGCAGCCCAGGACAGGGCAGCACAGATACGCAGTATTTT,CASSPGQGSTDTQYF
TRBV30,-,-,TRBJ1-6,TGTGCCTGGGTCGGGGCAGGGGATTCACCCCTCCACTTT,CAWVGAGDSPLHF
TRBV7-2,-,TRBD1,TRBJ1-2,TGTGCCAGCAGCCCCCGGACAGGGGGTATTGGGGACTATGGCTACACCTTC,CASSPRTGGIGDYGYTF
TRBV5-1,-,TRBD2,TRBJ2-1,TGCGCCAGCAGCCCACTAGCGGGAGGTGGGAATGAGCAGTTCTTC,CASSPLAGGGNEQFF
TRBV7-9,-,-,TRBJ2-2,TGTGCCAGCAGCCATTCCGGCAGAAGCGTTAACACCGGGGAGCTGTTTTTT,CASSHSGRSVNTGELFF
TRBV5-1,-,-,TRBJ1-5,TGCGCCAGCAGCTTGGATGCAGGGCCGAATCAGCCCCAGCATTTT,CASSLDAGPNQPQHF
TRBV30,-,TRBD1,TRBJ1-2,TGTGCCTGGACAGGGGGCAGATATGGCTACACCTTC,CAWTGGRYGYTF
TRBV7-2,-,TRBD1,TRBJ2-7,TGTGCCAGCAGCTTATATCTAGTGATGACGGGACAGGGGCCCTACGAGCAGTACTTC,CASSLYLVMTGQGPYEQYF
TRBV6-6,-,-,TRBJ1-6,TGTGCCAGCAGCCGCCTCGAGGGGAGGTCACCCCTCCACTTT,CASSRLEGRSPLHF